The source of this T cell receptor (beta chain) is a study of blood T cell repertoires in COVID-19. Measured with immunoSEQ multiplex PCR; TCRdb has only the in-frame clones, and not every one. The data contain 200,000 to 300,000 clones, 86% of them singletons. V shed 4 bases and J shed 5 bases, with 13 bases lying between them. CDR3 length: 15 residues. Germline-derived CDR1 and CDR2 are SGHNT and YYREEE (reference sequence). The rearrangement uses TRBV5-4 and TRBJ1-6, with D possibly TRBD1 on 6 matching bases. The clonotype originates from an older man with acute or convalescent COVID-19. The sequencing sample was made of peripheral blood. CDR3 sequence: CASSQQGWDNSPLHF. Written as DNA, the CDR3 is TGTGCCAGCAGCCAACAGGGATGGGATAATTCACCCCTCCACTTT.